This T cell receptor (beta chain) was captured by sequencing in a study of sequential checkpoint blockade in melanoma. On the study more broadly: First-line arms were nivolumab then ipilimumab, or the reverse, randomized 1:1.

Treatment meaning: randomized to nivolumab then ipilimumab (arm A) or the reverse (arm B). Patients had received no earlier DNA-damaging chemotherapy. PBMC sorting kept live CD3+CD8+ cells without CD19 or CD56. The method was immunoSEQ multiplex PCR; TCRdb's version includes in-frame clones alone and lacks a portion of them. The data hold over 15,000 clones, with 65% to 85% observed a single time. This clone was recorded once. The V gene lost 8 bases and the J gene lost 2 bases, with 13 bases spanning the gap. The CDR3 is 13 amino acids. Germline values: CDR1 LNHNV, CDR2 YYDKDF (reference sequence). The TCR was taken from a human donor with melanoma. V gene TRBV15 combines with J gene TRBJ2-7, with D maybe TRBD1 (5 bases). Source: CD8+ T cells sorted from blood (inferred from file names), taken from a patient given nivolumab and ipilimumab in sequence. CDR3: CATGSRAPYEQYF. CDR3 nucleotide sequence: TGTGCCACCGGTAGCAGGGCGCCCTACGAGCAGTACTTC.